This TCR beta chain is drawn from a study of cytomegalovirus exposure and HLA in healthy donors. For this clone: Its antigen is not known.

Study conclusions and caveats: High specificity and sensitivity for cytomegalovirus status were reported for the classifier. Immune exposure was documented only through CMV serostatus.

The CDR3 is made up of 13 amino acids. Germline values: CDR1 SQVTM, CDR2 ANQGSEA. V lost 6 bases and J lost 5, with 13 bases in between. The PCR was carried out with 60 Vbeta primers and 13 Jbeta primers. TCRdb's copy holds only in-frame clones and misses some; the assay was immunoSEQ multiplex PCR. In the table there are under 90,000 clones, around 80% of which are singletons. Sequencing input: PBMCs. This TCR derives from a man aged 35 to 55 in good health and CMV-seronegative. This chain joins TRBV29-1 and TRBJ1-4, with D possibly being TRBD1 (6 bases). The CDR3 sequence: CSVTPGQNEKLFF. Written as DNA, the CDR3 is TGCAGCGTGACGCCGGGACAAAATGAAAAACTGTTTTTT.